This T cell receptor beta chain was captured in a study of shared clonotypes between healthy human individuals. Study-level information: The plates for each donor numbered three CD4 naive, three CD4 memory, two CD8 naive and one CD8 memory.

Study observations and caveats: Researchers found naive subsets generally carried larger estimated richness than memory subsets.

Concerning this clone: Antigen: not known.

With 5 bases clipped from V and 4 bases from J, the junction kept 10 bases outside the gene matches. The germline gives CDR1 MDHEN, CDR2 SYDVKM. CDR3 length: 16 amino acids. A CD45RA-negative memory subset and a CD45RA+ naive subset were separated from the CD4+ cells. Replicate PCRs for sorted subsets used 200 ng DNA; this equaled 25,000 to 30,000 T cell genomes. Only in-frame clones appear in the TCRdb table, and some are missing; sequencing was by immunoSEQ multiplex PCR. Among about 2.3 million clones listed, 80% to 95% were seen once. The specimen was naive CD4+ T cells from PBMCs. Sample subset: CD45RA+ positively selected. V and J are TRBV28 and TRBJ1-4; 7 bases map to TRBD1. This TCR was sampled from a man aged 18 to 30 in good health. Some clones in this sample may be carry-over from other donors' samples. The CDR3 region has the DNA TGTGCCAGCAGTATCTCAGGGGGGTTTCTTAATGAAAAACTGTTTTTT. Translation: CASSISGGFLNEKLFF.